The subject of this entry is one T cell receptor (beta chain). This sample stems from a study of blood T cell repertoires in COVID-19. At the level of the study: The United States, Italy and Spain were the sources of the acute and convalescent COVID-19 samples.

Produced via immunoSEQ multiplex PCR; TCRdb's table is partial and in-frame only. The table shows tens of thousands of clones, with approximately 79% occurring only once. The CDR3 covers 12 residues. Germline CDR1 is ENHRY and CDR2 is SYGVKD. The V gene lost 3 bases and the J gene lost 0 bases, with 2 bases spanning the gap. The chain combines TRBV10-3 with TRBJ1-1; D gene uncertain. Source material: peripheral blood. The receptor's source is a woman aged 50 to 65 with acute or convalescent COVID-19. CDR3 sequence: CAISDMNTEAFF. Written as DNA, the CDR3 is TGTGCCATCAGTGATATGAACACTGAAGCTTTCTTT.